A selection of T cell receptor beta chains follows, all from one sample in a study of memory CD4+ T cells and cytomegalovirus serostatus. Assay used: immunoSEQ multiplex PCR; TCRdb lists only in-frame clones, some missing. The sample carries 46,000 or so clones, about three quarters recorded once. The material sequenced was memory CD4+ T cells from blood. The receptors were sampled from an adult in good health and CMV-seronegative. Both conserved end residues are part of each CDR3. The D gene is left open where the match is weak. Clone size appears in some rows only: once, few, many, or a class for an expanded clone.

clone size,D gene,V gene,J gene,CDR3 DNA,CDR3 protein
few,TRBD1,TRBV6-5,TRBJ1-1,TGTGCCAGCAGTTACGATACCAGGGGGACGCTGGAAGCTTTCTTT,CASSYDTRGTLEAFF
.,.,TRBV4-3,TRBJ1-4,TGCGCCAGCAGCCCTGCCACCCCAGGGTCAACTAATGAAAAACTGTTTTTT,CASSPATPGSTNEKLFF
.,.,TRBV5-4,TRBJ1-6,TGTGCCAGCAGCTCCGACGGAGTGCAAAATTCACCCCTCCACTTT,CASSSDGVQNSPLHF
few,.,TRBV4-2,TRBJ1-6,TGTGCCAGCAGCCGAAATCGGCGGACAGATGGTTCACCCCTCCACTTT,CASSRNRRTDGSPLHF
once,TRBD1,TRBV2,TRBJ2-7,TGTGCCAGCAGTGTGGTCCCCGGACAGGGGTGGTGCGAGCAGTACTTC,CASSVVPGQGWCEQYF
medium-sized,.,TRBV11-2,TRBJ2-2,TGTGCCAGCAGCCCCCCGGGGAGCTTCGGCGGGGAGCTGTTTTTT,CASSPPGSFGGELFF
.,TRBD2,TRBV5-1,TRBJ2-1,TGCGCCACCGCGACTGGACTAGCGGGGGGGGCAAACAATGAGCAGTTCTTC,CATATGLAGGANNEQFF
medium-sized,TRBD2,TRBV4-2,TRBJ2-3,TGTGCCAGCAGCCAAGAAGATAGGGCTAGCGGGGGGGTCACAGATACGCAGTATTTT,CASSQEDRASGGVTDTQYF
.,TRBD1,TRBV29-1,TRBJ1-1,TGCAGCGTTAGAGGGACAGAGAACACTGAAGCTTTCTTT,CSVRGTENTEAFF
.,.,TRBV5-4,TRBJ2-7,TGTGCCAGCAGCGGCGGGACAGTTACCTACGAGCAGTACTTC,CASSGGTVTYEQYF
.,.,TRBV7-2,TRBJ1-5,TGTGCCAGCAGCTTAAGAGGGGATCAGCCCCAGCATTTT,CASSLRGDQPQHF
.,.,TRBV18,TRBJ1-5,TGTGCCAGCTCACCGACGGTCATCAATCAGCCCCAGCATTTT,CASSPTVINQPQHF
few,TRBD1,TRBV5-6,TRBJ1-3,TGTGCCAGCAGCCCGTTACAGGGGAGCTCTGGAAACACCATATATTTT,CASSPLQGSSGNTIYF
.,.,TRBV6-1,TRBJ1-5,TGTGCCAGCAGTACCTGGGCGCACCAGCCCCAGCATTTT,CASSTWAHQPQHF
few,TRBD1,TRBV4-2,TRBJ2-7,TGTGCCAGCAGCCAAGGACAGGGGGCCTACGAGCAGTACTTC,CASSQGQGAYEQYF
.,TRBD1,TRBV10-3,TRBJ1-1,TGTGCCATCAGTGAGCCGGAGCTGACAGGGAGGACTGAAGCTTTCTTT,CAISEPELTGRTEAFF
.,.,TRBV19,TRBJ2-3,TGTGCCAGTAGCCCCGACAGTGGGAGCACAGATACGCAGTATTTT,CASSPDSGSTDTQYF
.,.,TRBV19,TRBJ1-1,TGTGCCTCCCAGGACAGATTGAACACTGAAGCTTTCTTT,CASQDRLNTEAFF
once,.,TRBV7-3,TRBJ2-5,TGTGCCAGCAGCTTGGGTGCGACCGGGACCCAGTACTTC,CASSLGATGTQYF
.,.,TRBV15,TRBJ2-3,TGTGCCACCAGCAGACGGCGGGACAGACGCACAGATACGCAGTATTTT,CATSRRRDRRTDTQYF
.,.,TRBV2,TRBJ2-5,TGTGCCAGCAGTAACATCCAAGAGACCCAGTACTTC,CASSNIQETQYF
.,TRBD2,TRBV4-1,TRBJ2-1,TGCGCCAGCAGCCATCTGGGACTAGCGGTCGACAATGAGCAGTTCTTC,CASSHLGLAVDNEQFF